Listed below are T cell receptor beta chains from one sample, sequenced in a study of T cells in localized non-small cell lung cancer. Here immunoSEQ multiplex PCR was the method, and the copy in TCRdb shows in-frame clones only, minus some. The sample lists 25,000 to 35,000 clones, over 75% occurring once. The sequences come from peripheral blood mononuclear cells, collected before any cancer treatment. These receptors were obtained from a woman aged 40 to 75 with stage III lung adenocarcinoma. Each CDR3 is given with its conserved first and last residue. A D gene is named only where the DNA matches it firmly. Clone sizes are given selectively: once, few, many, or a class where the clone is expanded.

D gene	clone size	J gene	V gene	CDR3 DNA	CDR3 protein
TRBD1	.	TRBJ2-7	TRBV5-6	TGTGCCAGCAGCGGATCGACAGGGCTCCCCTACGAGCAGTACTTC	CASSGSTGLPYEQYF
TRBD1	once	TRBJ2-2	TRBV29-1	TGCAGCGTTAACCCGGGACAGGGGGCAGACGGGGAGCTGTTTTTT	CSVNPGQGADGELFF
.	.	TRBJ2-4	TRBV5-1	TGCGCCAGCAGCCCCGGTACCCTTAACATTCAGTACTTC	CASSPGTLNIQYF
TRBD2	.	TRBJ2-1	TRBV5-1	TGCGCCAGCAGCTTGGGCGGGGGGGCCGTCAATGAGCAGTTCTTC	CASSLGGGAVNEQFF
.	.	TRBJ2-7	TRBV5-1	TGCGCCAGCAGCTTGCGGACTGGGACCTACGAGCAGTACTTC	CASSLRTGTYEQYF
.	.	TRBJ1-3	TRBV7-8	TGTGCCAGCAGCTTAGGGACAGCCGGAAACACCATATATTTT	CASSLGTAGNTIYF
.	.	TRBJ2-1	TRBV27	TGTGCCAGCAGTCAGGGGAGAGCAGCGGGTTACAATGAGCAGTTCTTC	CASSQGRAAGYNEQFF
TRBD2	.	TRBJ2-1	TRBV7-3	TGTGCCAGCACTGCCCTCGCCGGGGGGGAGCAGTTCTTC	CASTALAGGEQFF
.	.	TRBJ1-1	TRBV19	TGTGCCAGTAGTATGCAGGGGAACACTGAAGCTTTCTTT	CASSMQGNTEAFF
TRBD2	.	TRBJ2-3	TRBV2	TGTGCCAGCATCCCTAGCGGGGGGAGTAGTACGCAGTATTTT	CASIPSGGSSTQYF
.	.	TRBJ2-7	TRBV19	TGTGCCAGCTCTAGAGCTAGTGACCGCGAGCAGTACTTC	CASSRASDREQYF
.	.	TRBJ2-7	TRBV23-1	TGCGCCAGCAGTCAATCGGGCTGCGAGGAGGAGTTGTACTTC	CASSQSGCEEELYF
TRBD1	.	TRBJ2-7	TRBV6-5	TGTGCCAGCAGGCCCCTTACAGGGGACGAGCAGTACTTC	CASRPLTGDEQYF
TRBD2	few	TRBJ2-1	TRBV14	TGTGCCAGCGGGGGGAGGGCCTCCTACAATGAGCAGTTCTTC	CASGGRASYNEQFF
.	.	TRBJ2-1	TRBV11-2	TGTGCCAGCAGCTTTCAAAGTTACAATGAGCAGTTCTTC	CASSFQSYNEQFF
.	.	TRBJ1-1	TRBV19	TGTGCCAGTAGTATGCCGCAGGATTTGGGTTCGAACACTGAAGCTTTCTTT	CASSMPQDLGSNTEAFF
TRBD1	.	TRBJ2-7	TRBV28	TGTGCCAGCAGTTTACCGACAGGGGGCCCCTACGAGCAGTACTTC	CASSLPTGGPYEQYF
.	.	TRBJ2-1	TRBV2	TGTGCCAGCAGTACGAGAGGAGAGCAGTTCTTC	CASSTRGEQFF
.	.	TRBJ2-5	TRBV6-5	TGTGCCAGCAGCCCCGACGGATTCCAAGAGACCCAGTACTTC	CASSPDGFQETQYF
TRBD1	.	TRBJ2-7	TRBV29-1	TGCAGCGTTGAAGACAGGGACAGGGGGCCCCACGAGCAGTACTTC	CSVEDRDRGPHEQYF
TRBD2	.	TRBJ2-3	TRBV7-2	TGTGCCAGCAGCGCCGGACTAGCGGGTGGCACAGATACGCAGTATTTT	CASSAGLAGGTDTQYF
TRBD1	.	TRBJ1-1	TRBV5-1	TGCGCCAGCAGCTTTGGACAGGGAGGCACTGAAGCTTTCTTT	CASSFGQGGTEAFF
.	once	TRBJ2-5	TRBV9	TGTGCCAGCAGTGATCCTAGCGATATAGAGACCCAGTACTTC	CASSDPSDIETQYF
TRBD1	.	TRBJ1-2	TRBV10-3	TGTGCCATCAGTGATAACGGACAGGGTAGCTATGGCTACACCTTC	CAISDNGQGSYGYTF
.	.	TRBJ2-1	TRBV25-1	TGTGCCAGCAGTGAAGACGAACTAGGTACTGAGCAGTTCTTC	CASSEDELGTEQFF
.	.	TRBJ1-5	TRBV4-3	TGCGCCAGCAGCCAAGAATGGCGGGCCAATCTAGACAATCAGCCCCAGCATTTT	CASSQEWRANLDNQPQHF
TRBD2	.	TRBJ2-2	TRBV28	TGTGCCAGCAGTTTGGGAGGGGCGCGGGGCGGGGAGCTGTTTTTT	CASSLGGARGGELFF
.	.	TRBJ2-7	TRBV4-2	TGTGCCAGCAGCCAAGATCAAACGGGGGGCGGGTTCGAGCAGTACTTC	CASSQDQTGGGFEQYF
TRBD2	.	TRBJ2-1	TRBV11-3	TGTGCCAGCAGCTTTACCGGGACTAGCGGTAATGAGCAGTTCTTC	CASSFTGTSGNEQFF
TRBD2	.	TRBJ2-7	TRBV4-3	TGCGCCAGCAGCCAAGATTGGACTAGCGGGGGTTACGAGCAGTACTTC	CASSQDWTSGGYEQYF
TRBD1	.	TRBJ1-2	TRBV2	TGTGCCAGCATAACGACAGGGAGCTATGGCTACACCTTC	CASITTGSYGYTF
.	.	TRBJ2-5	TRBV5-5	TGTGCCAGCAGCTACCCGGGACTTACTAGGGGAGAGACCCAGTACTTC	CASSYPGLTRGETQYF
TRBD2	few	TRBJ2-2	TRBV5-1	TGCGCCAGCAGCTCAAATCCTAGCGGGAGAGTTGATGGCACCGGGGAGCTGTTTTTT	CASSSNPSGRVDGTGELFF